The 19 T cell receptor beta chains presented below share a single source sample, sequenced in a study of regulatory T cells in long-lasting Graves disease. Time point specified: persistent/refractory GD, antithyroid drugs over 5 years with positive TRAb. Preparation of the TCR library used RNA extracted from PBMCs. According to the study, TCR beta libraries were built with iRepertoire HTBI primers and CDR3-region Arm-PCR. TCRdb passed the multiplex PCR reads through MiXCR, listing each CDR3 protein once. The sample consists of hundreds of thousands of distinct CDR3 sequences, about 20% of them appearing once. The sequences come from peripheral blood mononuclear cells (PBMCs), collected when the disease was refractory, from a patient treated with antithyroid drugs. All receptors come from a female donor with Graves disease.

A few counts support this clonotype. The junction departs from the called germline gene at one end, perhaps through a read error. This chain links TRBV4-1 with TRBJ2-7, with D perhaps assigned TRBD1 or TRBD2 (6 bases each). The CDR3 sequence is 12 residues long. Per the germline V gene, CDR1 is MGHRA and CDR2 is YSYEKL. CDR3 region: CASSQDKGGRIF. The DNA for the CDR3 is TGCGCCAGCAGCCAAGATAAGGGGGGACGGATTTTC.

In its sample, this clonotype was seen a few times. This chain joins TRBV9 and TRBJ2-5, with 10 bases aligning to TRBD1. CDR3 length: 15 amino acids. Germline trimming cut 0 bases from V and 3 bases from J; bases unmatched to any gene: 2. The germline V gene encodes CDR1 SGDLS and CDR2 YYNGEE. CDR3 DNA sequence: TGTGCCAGCAGCGTAGCGGGGACAGGGGAAGAGACCCAGTACTTC. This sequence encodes CASSVAGTGEETQYF.

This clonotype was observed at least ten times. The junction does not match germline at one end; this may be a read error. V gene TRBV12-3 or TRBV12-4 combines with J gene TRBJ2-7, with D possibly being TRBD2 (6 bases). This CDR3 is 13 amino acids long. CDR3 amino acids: CASSLAQTYEQYF. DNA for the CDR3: TGTGCCAGCAGTCTAGCGCAGACCTACGAGCAGTACTTC.

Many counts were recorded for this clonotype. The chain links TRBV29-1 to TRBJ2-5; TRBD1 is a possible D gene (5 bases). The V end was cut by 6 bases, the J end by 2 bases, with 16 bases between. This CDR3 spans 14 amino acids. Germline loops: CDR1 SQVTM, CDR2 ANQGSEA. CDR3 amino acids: CSVVPLGRQETQYF. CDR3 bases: TGCAGCGTGGTGCCCTTGGGGCGGCAAGAGACCCAGTACTTC.

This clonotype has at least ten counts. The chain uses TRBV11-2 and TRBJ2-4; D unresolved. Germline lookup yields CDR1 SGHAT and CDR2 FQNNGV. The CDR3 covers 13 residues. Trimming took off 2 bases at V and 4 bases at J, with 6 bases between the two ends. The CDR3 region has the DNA TGTGCCAGCAGCTTACGCCCTAAAAACATTCAGTACTTC. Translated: CASSLRPKNIQYF.

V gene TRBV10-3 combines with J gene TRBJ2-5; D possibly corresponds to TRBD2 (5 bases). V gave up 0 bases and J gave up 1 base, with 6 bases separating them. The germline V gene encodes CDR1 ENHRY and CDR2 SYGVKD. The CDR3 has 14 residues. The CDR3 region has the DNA TGTGCCATCAGTGAGTCGACTACCCAAGAGACCCAGTACTTC. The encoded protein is CAISESTTQETQYF.

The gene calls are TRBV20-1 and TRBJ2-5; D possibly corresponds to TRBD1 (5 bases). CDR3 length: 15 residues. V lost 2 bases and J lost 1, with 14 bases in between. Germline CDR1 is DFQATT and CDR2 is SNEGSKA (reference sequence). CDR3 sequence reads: CSARPSQGPQETQYF. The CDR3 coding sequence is TGCAGTGCTAGACCCTCCCAGGGCCCCCAAGAGACCCAGTACTTC.

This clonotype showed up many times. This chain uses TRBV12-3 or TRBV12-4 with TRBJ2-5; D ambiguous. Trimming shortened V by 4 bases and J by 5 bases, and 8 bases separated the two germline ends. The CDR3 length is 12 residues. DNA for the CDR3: TGTGCCAGCAGTTCTACCCGGGAGACCCAGTACTTC. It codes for CASSSTRETQYF.

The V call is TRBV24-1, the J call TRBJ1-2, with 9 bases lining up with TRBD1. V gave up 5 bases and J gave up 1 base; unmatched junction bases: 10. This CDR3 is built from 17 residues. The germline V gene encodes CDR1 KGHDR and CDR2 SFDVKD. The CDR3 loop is CATSGDRVTYGNYGYTF. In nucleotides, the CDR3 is TGTGCCACCAGTGGGGACAGGGTGACTTATGGTAACTATGGCTACACCTTC.

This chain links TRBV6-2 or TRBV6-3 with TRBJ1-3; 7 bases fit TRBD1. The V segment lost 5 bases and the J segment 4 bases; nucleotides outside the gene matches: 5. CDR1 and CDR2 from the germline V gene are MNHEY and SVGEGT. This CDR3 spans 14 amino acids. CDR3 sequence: CASSPQGWGNTIYF. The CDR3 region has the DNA TGTGCCAGCAGTCCACAGGGGTGGGGAAACACCATATATTTT.

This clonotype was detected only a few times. This CDR3 reads CASGLVHGGGGNEQFF. The CDR3 DNA reads TGTGCTAGTGGTTTGGTACACGGGGGTGGGGGCAATGAGCAGTTCTTC. The V and J genes are TRBV12-5 and TRBJ2-1, with D perhaps TRBD2 (6 bases). Per germline, CDR1 LGHNT and CDR2 FRNRAP. The ends were cut back, 0 bases at V and 6 bases at J, with 15 bases in the middle. The CDR3 extends over 16 amino acids.

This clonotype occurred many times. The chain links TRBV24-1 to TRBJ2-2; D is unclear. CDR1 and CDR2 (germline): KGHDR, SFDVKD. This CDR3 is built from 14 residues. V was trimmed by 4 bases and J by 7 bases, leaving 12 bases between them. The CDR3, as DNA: TGTGCCACCAGTGACTCCCGGATCTTCGGGGAGCTGTTTTTT. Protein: CATSDSRIFGELFF.

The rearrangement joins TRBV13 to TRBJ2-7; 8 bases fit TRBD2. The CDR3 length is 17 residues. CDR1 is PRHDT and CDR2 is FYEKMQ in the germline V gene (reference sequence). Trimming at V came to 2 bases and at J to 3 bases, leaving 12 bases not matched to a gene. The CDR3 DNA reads TGTGCCAGCAGCTTAATATCGGGAGGGAGGGCCCACTACGAGCAGTACTTC. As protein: CASSLISGGRAHYEQYF.

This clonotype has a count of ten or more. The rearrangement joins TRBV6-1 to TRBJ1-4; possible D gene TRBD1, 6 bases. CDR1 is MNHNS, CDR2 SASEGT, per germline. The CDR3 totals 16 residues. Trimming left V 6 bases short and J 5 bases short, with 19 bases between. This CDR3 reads CASSLGTRLSNEKLFF. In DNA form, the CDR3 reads TGTGCCAGCAGCCTCGGGACACGTCTGAGCAATGAAAAACTGTTTTTT.

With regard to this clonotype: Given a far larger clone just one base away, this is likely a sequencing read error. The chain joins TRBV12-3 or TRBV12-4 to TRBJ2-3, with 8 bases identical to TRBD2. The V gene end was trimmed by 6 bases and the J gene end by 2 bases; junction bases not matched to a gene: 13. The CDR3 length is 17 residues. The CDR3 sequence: CASSKDGGASLTDTQYF. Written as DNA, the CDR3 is TGTGCCAGCAGCAAAGACGGGGGGGCTAGTCTCACAGATACGCAGTATTTT.

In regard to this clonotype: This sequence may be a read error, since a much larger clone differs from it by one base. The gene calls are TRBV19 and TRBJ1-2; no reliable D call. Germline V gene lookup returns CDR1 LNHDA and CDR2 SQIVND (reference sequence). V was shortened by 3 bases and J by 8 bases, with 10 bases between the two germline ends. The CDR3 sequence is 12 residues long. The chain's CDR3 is CASSMLEGGYTF. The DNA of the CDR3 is TGTGCCAGTAGTATGCTGGAGGGCGGCTACACCTTC.

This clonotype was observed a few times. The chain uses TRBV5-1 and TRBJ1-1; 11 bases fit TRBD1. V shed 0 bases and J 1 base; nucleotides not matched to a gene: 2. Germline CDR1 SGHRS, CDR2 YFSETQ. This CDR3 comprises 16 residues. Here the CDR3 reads CASSLGTGGRNTEAFF. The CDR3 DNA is TGCGCCAGCAGCTTGGGGACAGGGGGCCGGAACACTGAAGCTTTCTTT.

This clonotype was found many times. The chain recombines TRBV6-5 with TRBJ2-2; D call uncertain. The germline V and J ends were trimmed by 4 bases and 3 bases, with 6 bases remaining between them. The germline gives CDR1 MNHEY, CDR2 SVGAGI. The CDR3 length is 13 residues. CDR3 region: CASSFGYTGELFF. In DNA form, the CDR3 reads TGTGCCAGCAGTTTTGGATACACCGGGGAGCTGTTTTTT.

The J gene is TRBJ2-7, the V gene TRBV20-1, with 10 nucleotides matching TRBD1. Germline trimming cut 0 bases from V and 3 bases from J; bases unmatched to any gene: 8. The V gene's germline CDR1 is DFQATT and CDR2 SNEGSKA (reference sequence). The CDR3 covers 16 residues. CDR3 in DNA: TGCAGTGCTAGAGATTTGGGACAGGGGAGGGTCTACGAGCAGTACTTC. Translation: CSARDLGQGRVYEQYF.